The 5 T cell receptor beta chains in this list originate from one sample, sequenced in a study of early T cells in non-severe SARS-CoV-2 infection (dated by TCRdb to the early 2020s). The method was 5' RACE. TCRdb lists the instrument as NextSeq 500. TCRdb redid the processing of the public reads, applying fastp at Q25 and MiXCR, and retained in-frame beta chains. CDR3 protein sequences are deduplicated, and each keeps its most common genes and DNA. The sample includes roughly 48,000 distinct CDR3 sequences, with 5.6% observed a single time. Roughly 4.5% of the sample comes from the top ten. Sequenced: whole blood. Every receptor here comes from an adult who was a healthcare worker with PCR-confirmed SARS-CoV-2 infection or an uninfected control (not recorded which).

This clonotype was observed a few times. The chain uses TRBV29-1 and TRBJ1-1; 10 nucleotides agree with TRBD1. Losses at the gene ends were 7 bases for V and 5 bases for J; bases not matched to a gene: 4. Germline values: CDR1 SQVTM, CDR2 ANQGSEA. CDR3 length: 12 amino acids. CDR3: CSGGTGDTEAFF. The CDR3 DNA sequence: TGCAGCGGGGGGACAGGGGATACTGAAGCTTTCTTT.

This clonotype was observed a handful of times. The V and J genes are TRBV20-1 and TRBJ2-3; 10 nucleotides line up with TRBD2. The CDR3 contains 16 residues. CDR1 DFQATT and CDR2 SNEGSKA come from the germline V gene (reference sequence). Losses at the gene ends were 4 bases for V and 2 bases for J; bases not matched to a gene: 9. For the CDR3, the DNA is TGCAGTGCTACGCCTAGCGGGGGTCGCTACACAGATACGCAGTATTTT. Translation gives CSATPSGGRYTDTQYF.

This clonotype was observed at least ten times. The rearrangement joins TRBV11-2 to TRBJ2-5; D call uncertain. The CDR3 is 15 amino acids. V was cut by 5 bases and J by 0 bases, with 13 bases left in between. Per the germline V gene, CDR1 is SGHAT and CDR2 is FQNNGV. Written as DNA, the CDR3 is TGTGCCAGCAGCCCCCGACCCTCGTACCAAGAGACCCAGTACTTC. Translation gives CASSPRPSYQETQYF.

This clonotype was recorded at least ten times. The chain combines TRBV2 with TRBJ1-1; the D gene is possibly TRBD1 (5 bases). The V gene lost 4 bases and the J gene lost 2 bases, with 14 bases spanning the gap. Germline V CDR1 and CDR2: SNHLY, FYNNEI. The CDR3 has 15 residues. The CDR3 loop is CASSGTPLGNTEAFF. In DNA, the CDR3 is TGTGCCAGCAGTGGGACACCCCTCGGAAACACTGAAGCTTTCTTT.

This clonotype was seen more than once but under ten times. The chain employs TRBV21-1 and TRBJ2-5; TRBD1 is the table's D call, not checked against the DNA. TRBV21-1 is described as a pseudogene. The CDR3 loop spans 17 amino acids. CDR3 in amino acids: CASSTCKLDRAKETQYF. The CDR3 DNA sequence: TGTGCCAGCAGCACCTGTAAACTCGACAGAGCCAAAGAGACCCAGTACTTC.